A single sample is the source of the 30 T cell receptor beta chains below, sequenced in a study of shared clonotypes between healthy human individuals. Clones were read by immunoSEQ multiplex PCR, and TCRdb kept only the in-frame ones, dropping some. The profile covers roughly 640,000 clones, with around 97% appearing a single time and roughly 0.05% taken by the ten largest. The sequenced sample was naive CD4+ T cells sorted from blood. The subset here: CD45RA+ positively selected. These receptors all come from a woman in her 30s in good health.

The chain's CDR3 is CAWSVRQSNQPQHF. CDR3 DNA sequence: TGTGCCTGGAGTGTCAGACAGAGCAATCAGCCCCAGCATTTT. The rearrangement links TRBV30 to TRBJ1-5; D is possibly TRBD1 (5 bases). V was cut by 0 bases and J by 1 base, with 7 bases left in between. Per germline, CDR1 GTSNPN and CDR2 SVGIG (reference sequence). The CDR3 has 14 residues.

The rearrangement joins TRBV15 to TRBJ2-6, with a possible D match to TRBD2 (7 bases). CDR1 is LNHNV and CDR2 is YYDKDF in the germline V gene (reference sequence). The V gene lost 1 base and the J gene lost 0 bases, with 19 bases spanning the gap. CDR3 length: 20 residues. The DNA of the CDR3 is TGTGCCACCAGCAGAGTGTCGTTAAGGGGGGGACCCTCTGGGGCCAACGTCCTGACTTTC. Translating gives CATSRVSLRGGPSGANVLTF. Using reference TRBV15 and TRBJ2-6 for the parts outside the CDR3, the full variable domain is DAMVIQNPRYQVTQFGKPVTLSCSQTLNHNVMYWYQQKSSQAPKLLFHYYDKDFNNEADTPDNFQSRRPNTSFCFLDIRSPGLGDTAMYLCATSRVSLRGGPSGANVLTFGAGSRLTVL.

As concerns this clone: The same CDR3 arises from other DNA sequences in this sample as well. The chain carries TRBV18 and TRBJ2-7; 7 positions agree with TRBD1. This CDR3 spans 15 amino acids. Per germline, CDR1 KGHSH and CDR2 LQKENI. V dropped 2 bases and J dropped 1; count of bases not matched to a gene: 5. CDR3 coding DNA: TGTGCCAGCTCACCATCGTCAGGGGGTTCCTACGAGCAGTACTTC. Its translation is CASSPSSGGSYEQYF. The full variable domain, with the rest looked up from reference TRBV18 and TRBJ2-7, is NAGVMQNPRHLVRRRGQEARLRCSPMKGHSHVYWYRQLPEEGLKFMVYLQKENIIDESGMPKERFSAEFPKEGPSILRIQQVVRGDSAAYFCASSPSSGGSYEQYFGPGTRLTVT.

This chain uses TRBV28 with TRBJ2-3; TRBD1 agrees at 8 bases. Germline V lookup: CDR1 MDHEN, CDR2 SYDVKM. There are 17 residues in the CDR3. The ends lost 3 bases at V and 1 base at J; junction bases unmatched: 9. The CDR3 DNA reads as TGTGCCAGCAGTTTCGCAGGGGGCGCCTCCGGCACAGATACGCAGTATTTT. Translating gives CASSFAGGASGTDTQYF.

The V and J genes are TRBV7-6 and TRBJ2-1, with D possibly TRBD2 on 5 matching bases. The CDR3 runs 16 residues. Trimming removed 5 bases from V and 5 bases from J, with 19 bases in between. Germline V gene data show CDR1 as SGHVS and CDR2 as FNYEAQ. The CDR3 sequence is CASSPLLAVGHNEQFF. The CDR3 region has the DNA TGTGCCAGCAGCCCCCTGCTAGCAGTCGGCCACAATGAGCAGTTCTTC.

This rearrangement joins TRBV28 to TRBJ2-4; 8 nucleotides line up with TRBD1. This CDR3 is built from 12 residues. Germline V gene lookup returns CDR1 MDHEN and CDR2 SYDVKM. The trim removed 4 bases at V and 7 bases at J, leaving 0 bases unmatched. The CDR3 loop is CASSYRGNIQYF. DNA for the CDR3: TGTGCCAGCAGTTACAGGGGGAACATTCAGTACTTC.

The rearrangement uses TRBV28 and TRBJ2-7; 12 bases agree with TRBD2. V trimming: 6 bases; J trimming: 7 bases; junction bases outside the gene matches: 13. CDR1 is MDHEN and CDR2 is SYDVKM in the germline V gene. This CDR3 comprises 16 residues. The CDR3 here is CASSSRLAGVPWEQYF. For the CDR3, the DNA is TGTGCCAGCAGCTCCCGACTAGCGGGAGTCCCGTGGGAGCAGTACTTC.

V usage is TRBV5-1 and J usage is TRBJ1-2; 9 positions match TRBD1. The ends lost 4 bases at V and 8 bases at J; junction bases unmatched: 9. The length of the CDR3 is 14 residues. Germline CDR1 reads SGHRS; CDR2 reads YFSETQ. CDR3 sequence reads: CASSTLGQGGGYTF. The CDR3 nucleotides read TGCGCCAGCAGCACCTTGGGACAGGGAGGCGGCTACACCTTC.

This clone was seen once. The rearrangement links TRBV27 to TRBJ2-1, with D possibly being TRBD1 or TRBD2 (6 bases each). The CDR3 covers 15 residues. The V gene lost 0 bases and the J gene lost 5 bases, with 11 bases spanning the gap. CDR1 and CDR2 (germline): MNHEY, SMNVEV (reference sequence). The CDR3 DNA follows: TGTGCCAGCAGTTTATCAGGGGGGAGGCACAATGAGCAGTTCTTC. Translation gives CASSLSGGRHNEQFF.

This CDR3 reads CASSSTSGQLRGLFF. The CDR3 bases are TGTGCCAGCAGTTCCACCTCAGGACAGCTCCGAGGGTTGTTTTTT. The genes are TRBV6-5 and TRBJ1-4, with a tentative D call TRBD1 (6 bases). The CDR3 has 15 residues. CDR1 is MNHEY, CDR2 SVGAGI, per germline. The V and J ends lost 4 bases and 15 bases respectively, with 24 bases between them.

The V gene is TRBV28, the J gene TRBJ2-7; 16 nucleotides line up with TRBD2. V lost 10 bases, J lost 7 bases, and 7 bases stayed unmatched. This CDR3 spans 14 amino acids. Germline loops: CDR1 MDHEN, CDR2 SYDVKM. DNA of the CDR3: TGTGCCACCCTGGGACTAGCGGGGGGGAGAGAGCAGTACTTC. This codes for CATLGLAGGREQYF.

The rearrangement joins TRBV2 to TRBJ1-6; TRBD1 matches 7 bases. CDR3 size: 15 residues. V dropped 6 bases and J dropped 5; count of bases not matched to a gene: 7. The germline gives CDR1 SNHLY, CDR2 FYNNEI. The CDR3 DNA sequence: TGTGCCAGCAGGCGCTCCGGGACAGATAATTCACCCCTCCACTTT. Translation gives CASRRSGTDNSPLHF.

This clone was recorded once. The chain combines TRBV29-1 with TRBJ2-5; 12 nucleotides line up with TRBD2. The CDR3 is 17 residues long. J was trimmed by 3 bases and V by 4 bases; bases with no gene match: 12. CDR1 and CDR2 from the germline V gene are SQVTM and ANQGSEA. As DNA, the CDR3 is TGCAGCGTTGTATCGGCTAGCGGGAGGGCCATCAAAGAGACCCAGTACTTC. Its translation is CSVVSASGRAIKETQYF. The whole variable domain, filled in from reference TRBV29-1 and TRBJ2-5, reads SAVISQKPSRDICQRGTSLTIQCQVDSQVTMMFWYRQQPGQSLTLIATANQGSEATYESGFVIDKFPISRPNLTFSTLTVSNMSPEDSSIYLCSVVSASGRAIKETQYFGPGTRLLVL.

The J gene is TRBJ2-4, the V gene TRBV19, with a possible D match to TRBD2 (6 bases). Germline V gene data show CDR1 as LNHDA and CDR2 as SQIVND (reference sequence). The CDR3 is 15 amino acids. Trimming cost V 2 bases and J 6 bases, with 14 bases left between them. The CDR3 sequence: CASSIHLGGSNIQYF. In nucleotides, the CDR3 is TGTGCCAGTAGTATACACCTGGGGGGATCAAACATTCAGTACTTC. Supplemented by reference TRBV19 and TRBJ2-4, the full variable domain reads DGGITQSPKYLFRKEGQNVTLSCEQNLNHDAMYWYRQDPGQGLRLIYYSQIVNDFQKGDIAEGYSVSREKKESFPLTVTSAQKNPTAFYLCASSIHLGGSNIQYFGAGTRLSVL.

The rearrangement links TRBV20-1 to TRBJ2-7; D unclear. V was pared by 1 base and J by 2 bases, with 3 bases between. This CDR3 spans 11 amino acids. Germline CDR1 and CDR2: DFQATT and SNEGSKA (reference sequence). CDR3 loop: CSARAAYEQYF. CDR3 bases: TGCAGTGCTAGAGCAGCCTACGAGCAGTACTTC.

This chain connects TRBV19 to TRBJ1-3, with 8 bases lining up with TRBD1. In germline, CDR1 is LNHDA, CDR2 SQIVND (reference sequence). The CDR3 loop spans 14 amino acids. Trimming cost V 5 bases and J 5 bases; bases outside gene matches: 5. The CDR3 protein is CASSAGQGRNTIYF. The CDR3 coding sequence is TGTGCCAGTAGTGCCGGACAGGGCAGAAACACCATATATTTT.

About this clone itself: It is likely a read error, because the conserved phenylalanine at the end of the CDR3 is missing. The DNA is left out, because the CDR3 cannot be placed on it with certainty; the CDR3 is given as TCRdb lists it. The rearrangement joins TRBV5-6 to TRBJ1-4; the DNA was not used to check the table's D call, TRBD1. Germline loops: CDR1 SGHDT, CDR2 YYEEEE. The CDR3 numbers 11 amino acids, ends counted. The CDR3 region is CAIPRYRDRVP.

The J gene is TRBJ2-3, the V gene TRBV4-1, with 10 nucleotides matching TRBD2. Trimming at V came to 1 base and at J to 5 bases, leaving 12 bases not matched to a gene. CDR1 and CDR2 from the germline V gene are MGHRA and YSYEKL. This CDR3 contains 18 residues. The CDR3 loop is CASSQVHSSGSLKDTQYF. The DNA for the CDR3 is TGCGCCAGCAGCCAAGTTCACTCTAGCGGGAGTTTAAAAGATACGCAGTATTTT.

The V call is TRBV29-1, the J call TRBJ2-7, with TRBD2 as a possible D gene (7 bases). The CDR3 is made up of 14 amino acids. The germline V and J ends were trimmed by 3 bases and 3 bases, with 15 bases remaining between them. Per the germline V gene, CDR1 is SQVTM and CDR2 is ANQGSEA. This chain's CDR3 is CSVDRGGGLYEQYF. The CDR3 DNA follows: TGCAGCGTTGATCGGGGCGGGGGCCTCTACGAGCAGTACTTC.

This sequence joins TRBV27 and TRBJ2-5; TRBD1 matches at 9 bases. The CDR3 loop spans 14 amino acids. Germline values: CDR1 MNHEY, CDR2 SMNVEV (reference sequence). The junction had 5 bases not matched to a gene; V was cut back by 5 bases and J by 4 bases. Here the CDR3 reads CASSRTGVGETQYF. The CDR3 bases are TGTGCCAGCAGTCGGACAGGGGTAGGAGAGACCCAGTACTTC.

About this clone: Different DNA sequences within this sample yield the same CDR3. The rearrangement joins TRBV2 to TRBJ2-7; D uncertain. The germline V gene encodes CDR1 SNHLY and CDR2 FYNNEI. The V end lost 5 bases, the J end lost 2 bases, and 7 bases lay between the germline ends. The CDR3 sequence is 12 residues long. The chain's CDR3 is CASSLSTYEQYF. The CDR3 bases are TGTGCCAGCAGTTTGTCGACCTACGAGCAGTACTTC.

CDR3 loop: CASSMEGWDLNQPQHF. Written as DNA, the CDR3 is TGTGCCAGTAGTATGGAAGGGTGGGACCTAAATCAGCCCCAGCATTTT. The chain is built from TRBV19 and TRBJ1-5; D perhaps matches TRBD1 (5 bases). The germline V and J ends were trimmed by 3 bases and 4 bases, with 16 bases remaining between them. Germline V gene sequence: CDR1 LNHDA, CDR2 SQIVND (reference sequence). The CDR3 totals 16 residues.

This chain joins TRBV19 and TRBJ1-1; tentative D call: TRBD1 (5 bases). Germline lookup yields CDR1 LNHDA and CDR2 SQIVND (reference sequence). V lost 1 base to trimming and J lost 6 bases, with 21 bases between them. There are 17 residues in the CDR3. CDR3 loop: CASSIAWGGMPIPEAFF. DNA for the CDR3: TGTGCCAGTAGTATAGCTTGGGGGGGGATGCCCATCCCTGAAGCTTTCTTT.

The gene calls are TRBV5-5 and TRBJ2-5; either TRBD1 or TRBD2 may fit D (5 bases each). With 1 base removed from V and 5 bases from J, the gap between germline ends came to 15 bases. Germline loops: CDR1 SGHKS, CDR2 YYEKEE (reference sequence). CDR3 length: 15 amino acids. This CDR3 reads CASSLPGRRHETQYF. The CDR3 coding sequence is TGTGCCAGCAGCTTGCCAGGGAGACGGCACGAGACCCAGTACTTC.

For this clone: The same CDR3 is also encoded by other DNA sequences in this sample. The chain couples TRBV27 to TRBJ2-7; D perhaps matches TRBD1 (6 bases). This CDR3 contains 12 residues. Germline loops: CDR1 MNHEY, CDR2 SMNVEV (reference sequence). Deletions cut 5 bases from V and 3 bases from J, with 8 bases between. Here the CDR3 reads CASSRRGYEQYF. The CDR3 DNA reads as TGTGCCAGCAGTCGCAGGGGCTACGAGCAGTACTTC.

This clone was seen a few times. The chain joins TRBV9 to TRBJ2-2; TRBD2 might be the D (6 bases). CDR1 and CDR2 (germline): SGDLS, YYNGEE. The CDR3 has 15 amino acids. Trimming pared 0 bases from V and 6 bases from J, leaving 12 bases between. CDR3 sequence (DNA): TGTGCCAGCAGCGTAGATTGGCTAGCGCCCGGGGAGCTGTTTTTT. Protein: CASSVDWLAPGELFF.

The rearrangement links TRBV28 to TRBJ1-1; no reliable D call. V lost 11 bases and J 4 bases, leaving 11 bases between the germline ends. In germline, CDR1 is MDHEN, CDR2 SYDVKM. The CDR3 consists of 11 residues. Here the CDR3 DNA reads TGTGCCCATTCAGAGGGCACTGAAGCTTTCTTT. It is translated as CAHSEGTEAFF.

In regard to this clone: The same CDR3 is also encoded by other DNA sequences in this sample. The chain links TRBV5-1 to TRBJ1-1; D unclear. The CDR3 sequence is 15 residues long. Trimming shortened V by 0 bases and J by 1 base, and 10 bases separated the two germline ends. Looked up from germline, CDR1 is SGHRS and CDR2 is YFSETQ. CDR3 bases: TGCGCCAGCAGCTTGGCGCCGTGGGGGAACACTGAAGCTTTCTTT. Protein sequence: CASSLAPWGNTEAFF.

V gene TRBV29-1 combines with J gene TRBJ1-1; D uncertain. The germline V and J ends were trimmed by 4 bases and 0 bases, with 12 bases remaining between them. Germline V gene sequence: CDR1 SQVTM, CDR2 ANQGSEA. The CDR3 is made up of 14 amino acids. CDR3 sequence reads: CSVVRWPMNTEAFF. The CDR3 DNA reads TGCAGCGTTGTTCGTTGGCCGATGAACACTGAAGCTTTCTTT.

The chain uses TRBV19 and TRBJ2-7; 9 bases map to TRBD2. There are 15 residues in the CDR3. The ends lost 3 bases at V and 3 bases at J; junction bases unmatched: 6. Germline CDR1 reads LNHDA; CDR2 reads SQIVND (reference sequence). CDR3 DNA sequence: TGTGCCAGTAGTATTGTGACTAGCGGCCTCTACGAGCAGTACTTC. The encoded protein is CASSIVTSGLYEQYF.